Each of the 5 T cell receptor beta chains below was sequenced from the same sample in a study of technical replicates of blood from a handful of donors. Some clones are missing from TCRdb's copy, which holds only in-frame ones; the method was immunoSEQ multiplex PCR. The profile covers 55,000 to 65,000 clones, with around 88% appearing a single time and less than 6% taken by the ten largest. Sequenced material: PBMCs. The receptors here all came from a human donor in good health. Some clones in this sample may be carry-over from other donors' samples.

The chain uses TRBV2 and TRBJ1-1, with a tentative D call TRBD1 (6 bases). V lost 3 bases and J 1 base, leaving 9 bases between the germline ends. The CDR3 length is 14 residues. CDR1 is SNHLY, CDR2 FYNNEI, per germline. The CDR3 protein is CASSEDRRNTEAFF. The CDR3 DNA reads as TGTGCCAGCAGTGAGGACAGACGGAACACTGAAGCTTTCTTT.

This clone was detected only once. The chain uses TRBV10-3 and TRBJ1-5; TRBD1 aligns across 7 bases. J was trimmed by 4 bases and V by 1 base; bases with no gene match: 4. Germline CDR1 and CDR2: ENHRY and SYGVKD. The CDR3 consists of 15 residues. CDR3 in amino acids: CAISEFSGGNQPQHF. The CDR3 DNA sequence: TGTGCCATCAGTGAGTTCTCAGGGGGGAATCAGCCCCAGCATTTT.

The CDR3 sequence: CASVAGAIETQYF. The CDR3 DNA follows: TGTGCCAGCGTAGCGGGAGCCATAGAGACCCAGTACTTC. The chain recombines TRBV2 with TRBJ2-5, with 9 bases lining up with TRBD2. CDR1 is SNHLY and CDR2 is FYNNEI in the germline V gene. V was pared by 8 bases and J by 4 bases, with 5 bases of the junction left unmatched. The CDR3 has 13 amino acids.

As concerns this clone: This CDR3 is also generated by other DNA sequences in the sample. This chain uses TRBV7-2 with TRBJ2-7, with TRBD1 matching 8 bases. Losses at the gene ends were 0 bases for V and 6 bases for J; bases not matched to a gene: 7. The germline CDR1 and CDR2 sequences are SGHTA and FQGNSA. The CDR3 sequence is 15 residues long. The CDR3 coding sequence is TGTGCCAGCAGCTTAGCGGGCCAGGGGGCGTCCGAGCAGTACTTC. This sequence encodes CASSLAGQGASEQYF.

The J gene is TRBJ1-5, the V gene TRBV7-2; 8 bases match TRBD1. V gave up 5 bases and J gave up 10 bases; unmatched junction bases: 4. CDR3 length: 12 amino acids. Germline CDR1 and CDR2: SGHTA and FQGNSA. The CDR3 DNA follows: TGTGCCAGCAGCCGTGGACAGGGCCCCCAGCATTTT. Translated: CASSRGQGPQHF.